This record covers a single T cell receptor (beta chain). This sample was taken from a study of beta chain features in type 1 diabetes. Study at large: Cell yields, age and gender were similar between patients and healthy donors.

As every portion of the isolated RNA was reverse transcribed, the sequencing read expressed TCRB transcripts. TCRdb's table, derived via immunoSEQ multiplex PCR, lists solely in-frame clones and lacks some. The profile covers 390,000 or so clones, with 11% to 15% appearing a single time and about 0.04% taken by the ten largest. This CDR3 comprises 13 residues. The V gene's germline CDR1 is SNHLY and CDR2 FYNNEI. Losses at the gene ends were 5 bases for V and 5 bases for J; bases not matched to a gene: 3. The origin of this receptor is a man in his thirties or forties in good health. Sequencing was performed on naive CD4+ T cells from blood. The chain employs TRBV2 and TRBJ1-1; 9 bases are a match to TRBD1. CDR3 bases: TGTGCCAGCAGTAGGGACAGGGAAACTGAAGCTTTCTTT. It specifies CASSRDRETEAFF. The complete variable domain, with remaining parts taken from reference TRBV2 and TRBJ1-1, reads EPEVTQTPSHQVTQMGQEVILRCVPISNHLYFYWYRQILGQKVEFLVSFYNNEISEKSEIFDDQFSVERPDGSNFTLKIRSTKLEDSAMYFCASSRDRETEAFFGQGTRLTVV.